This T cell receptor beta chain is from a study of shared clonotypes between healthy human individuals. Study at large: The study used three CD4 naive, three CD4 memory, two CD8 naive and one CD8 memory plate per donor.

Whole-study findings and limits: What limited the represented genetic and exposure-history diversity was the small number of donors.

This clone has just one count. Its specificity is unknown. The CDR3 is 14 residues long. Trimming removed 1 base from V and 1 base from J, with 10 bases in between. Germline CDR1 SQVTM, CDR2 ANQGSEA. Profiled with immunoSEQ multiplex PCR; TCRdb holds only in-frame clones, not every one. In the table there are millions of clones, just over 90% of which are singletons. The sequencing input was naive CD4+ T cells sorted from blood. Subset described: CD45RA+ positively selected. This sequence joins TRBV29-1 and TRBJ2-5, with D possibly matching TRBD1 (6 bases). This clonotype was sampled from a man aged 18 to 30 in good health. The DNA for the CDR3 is TGCAGCGTTGAAGCCCGACAGGCCCAAGAGACCCAGTACTTC. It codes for CSVEARQAQETQYF.